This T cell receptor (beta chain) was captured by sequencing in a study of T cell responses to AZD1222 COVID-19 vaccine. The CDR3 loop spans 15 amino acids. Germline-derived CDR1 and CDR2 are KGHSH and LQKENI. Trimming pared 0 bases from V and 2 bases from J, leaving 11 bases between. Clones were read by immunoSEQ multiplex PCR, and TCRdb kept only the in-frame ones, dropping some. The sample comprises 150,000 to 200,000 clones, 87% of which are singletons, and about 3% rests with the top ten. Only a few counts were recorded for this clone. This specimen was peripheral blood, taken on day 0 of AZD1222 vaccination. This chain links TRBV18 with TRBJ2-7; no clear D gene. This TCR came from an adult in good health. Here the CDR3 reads CASSPPRGYTYEQYF. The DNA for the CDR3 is TGTGCCAGCTCACCACCTAGAGGCTACACCTACGAGCAGTACTTC.